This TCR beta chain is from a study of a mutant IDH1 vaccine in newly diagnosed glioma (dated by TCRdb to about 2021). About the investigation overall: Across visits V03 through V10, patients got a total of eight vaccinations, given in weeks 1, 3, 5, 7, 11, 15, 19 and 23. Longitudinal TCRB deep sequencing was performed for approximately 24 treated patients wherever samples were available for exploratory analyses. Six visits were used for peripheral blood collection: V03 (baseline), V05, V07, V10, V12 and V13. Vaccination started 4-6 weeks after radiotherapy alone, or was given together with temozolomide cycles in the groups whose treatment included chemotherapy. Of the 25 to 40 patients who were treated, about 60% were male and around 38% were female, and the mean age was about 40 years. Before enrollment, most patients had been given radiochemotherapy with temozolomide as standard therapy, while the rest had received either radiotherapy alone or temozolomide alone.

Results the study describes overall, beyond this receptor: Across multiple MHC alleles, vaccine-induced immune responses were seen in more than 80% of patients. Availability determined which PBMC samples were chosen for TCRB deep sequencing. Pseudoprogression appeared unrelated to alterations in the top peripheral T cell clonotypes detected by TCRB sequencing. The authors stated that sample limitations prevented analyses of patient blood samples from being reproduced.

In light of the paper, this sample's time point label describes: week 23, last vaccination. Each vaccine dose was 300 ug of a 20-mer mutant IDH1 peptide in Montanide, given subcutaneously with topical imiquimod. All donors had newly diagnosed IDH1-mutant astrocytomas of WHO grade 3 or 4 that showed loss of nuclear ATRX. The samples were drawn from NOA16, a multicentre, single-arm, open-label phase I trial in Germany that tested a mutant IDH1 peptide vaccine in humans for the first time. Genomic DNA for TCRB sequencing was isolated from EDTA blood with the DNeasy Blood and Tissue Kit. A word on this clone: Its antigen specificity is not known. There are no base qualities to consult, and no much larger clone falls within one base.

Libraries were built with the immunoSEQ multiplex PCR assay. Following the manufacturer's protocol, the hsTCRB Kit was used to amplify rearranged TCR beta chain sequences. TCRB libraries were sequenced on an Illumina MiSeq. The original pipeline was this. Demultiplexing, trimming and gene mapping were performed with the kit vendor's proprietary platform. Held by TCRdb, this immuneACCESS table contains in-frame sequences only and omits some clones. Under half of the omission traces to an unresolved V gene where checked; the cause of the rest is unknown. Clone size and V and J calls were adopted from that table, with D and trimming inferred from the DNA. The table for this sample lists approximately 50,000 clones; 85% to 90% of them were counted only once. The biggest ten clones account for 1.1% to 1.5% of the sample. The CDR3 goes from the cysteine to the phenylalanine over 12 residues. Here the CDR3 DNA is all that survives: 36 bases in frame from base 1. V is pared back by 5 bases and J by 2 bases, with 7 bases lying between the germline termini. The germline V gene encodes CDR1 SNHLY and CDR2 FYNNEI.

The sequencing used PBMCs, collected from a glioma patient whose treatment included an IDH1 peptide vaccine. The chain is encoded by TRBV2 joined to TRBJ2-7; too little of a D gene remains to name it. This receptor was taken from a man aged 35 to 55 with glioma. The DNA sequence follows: TGTGCCAGCAGTAGACGGACCTACGAGCAGTACTTC. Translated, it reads CASSRRTYEQYF. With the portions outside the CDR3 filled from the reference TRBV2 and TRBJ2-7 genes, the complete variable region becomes EPEVTQTPSHQVTQMGQEVILRCVPISNHLYFYWYRQILGQKVEFLVSFYNNEISEKSEIFDDQFSVERPDGSNFTLKIRSTKLEDSAMYFCASSRRTYEQYFGPGTRLTVT.